The 13 T cell receptor beta chains listed next were all sequenced from one sample in a study of response to subunit inactivated influenza vaccine. TCRdb used MiXCR to reprocess the RT-PCR reads, holding one entry per CDR3 protein. This repertoire shows roughly 500,000 distinct CDR3 sequences, approximately 16% found once; its top ten account for approximately 3%. The sequencing here drew on CD4+ T cells sorted from PBMCs, taken 23 to 25 months after vaccination. The receptors shown here come from a man between 50 and 70 years old who received an inactivated influenza vaccine.

This clonotype was seen a few times. The chain carries TRBV27 and TRBJ1-2, with 7 bases aligning to TRBD1. The CDR3 loop spans 15 amino acids. Germline CDR1 reads MNHEY; CDR2 reads SMNVEV (reference sequence). J gave up 9 bases and V 6 bases, and 16 bases lay outside the gene matches. CDR3 bases: TGTGCCAGCAGCCTAAGGGACAGTCCAGGTTCTAGCTACACCTTC. Translating gives CASSLRDSPGSSYTF.

This rearrangement joins TRBV6-2 or TRBV6-3 to TRBJ1-2; tentative D call: TRBD1 (6 bases). V gave up 5 bases and J gave up 6 bases, with 16 bases separating them. The CDR3 length is 14 residues. Germline V gene lookup returns CDR1 MNHEY and CDR2 SVGEGT. The CDR3 nucleotides are TGTGCCAGCAGTACGCGACAGGAACGAGATGGCTACACCTTC. Translating gives CASSTRQERDGYTF.

The chain employs TRBV9 and TRBJ2-1; TRBD2 matches 7 bases. Germline lookup yields CDR1 SGDLS and CDR2 YYNGEE. Trimming cost V 0 bases and J 9 bases; bases outside gene matches: 12. The CDR3 sequence is 16 residues long. CDR3 loop: CASSVVAGVVFSEQFF. The CDR3 DNA follows: TGTGCCAGCAGCGTAGTGGCGGGAGTGGTTTTTAGTGAGCAGTTCTTC.

The V call is TRBV12-3 or TRBV12-4, the J call TRBJ2-3; 11 nucleotides agree with TRBD2. The CDR3 loop spans 15 amino acids. Trimming at V came to 5 bases and at J to 6 bases, leaving 7 bases not matched to a gene. The CDR3 DNA reads as TGTGCCAGCAGTCGACTAGCGGGAACCTTCGATACGCAGTATTTT. This codes for CASSRLAGTFDTQYF.

CDR3 sequence: CASSLAGAPGNTIYF. The CDR3 region has the DNA TGTGCCAGCAGTTTAGCGGGGGCGCCTGGAAACACCATATATTTT. The chain employs TRBV12-3 or TRBV12-4 and TRBJ1-3; a possible D gene is TRBD1 (6 bases). Trimming pared 0 bases from V and 2 bases from J, leaving 8 bases between. The CDR3 sequence is 15 residues long.

This clonotype was observed a handful of times. J is TRBJ2-3 and V is TRBV6-1; TRBD2 matches at 7 bases. Germline V CDR1 and CDR2: MNHNS, SASEGT. With V trimmed by 6 bases and J by 0 bases, 3 bases remained unmatched. This CDR3 is 14 amino acids long. The CDR3 protein is CASRQAGSTDTQYF. DNA of the CDR3: TGTGCCAGCAGACAAGCGGGGAGCACAGATACGCAGTATTTT.

This clonotype showed up just a few times. The chain links TRBV10-3 to TRBJ1-4, with 10 bases lining up with TRBD1. CDR1 is ENHRY and CDR2 is SYGVKD in the germline V gene. The V gene end was trimmed by 11 bases and the J gene end by 6 bases; junction bases not matched to a gene: 6. CDR3 size: 13 residues. In nucleotides, the CDR3 is TGTGCCGTCCGACAGGGGGCAGATGAAAAACTGTTTTTT. It yields the protein CAVRQGADEKLFF.

This clonotype was seen a handful of times. The genes are TRBV20-1 and TRBJ2-1, with 9 bases fitting TRBD2. J gave up 4 bases and V 7 bases, and 5 bases lay outside the gene matches. Germline CDR1 DFQATT, CDR2 SNEGSKA (reference sequence). The CDR3 totals 13 residues. The CDR3, as DNA: TGCAGTGTGGGTAGCGGGAGTTACAATGAGCAGTTCTTC. Translation gives CSVGSGSYNEQFF.

This chain joins TRBV2 and TRBJ2-7, with D perhaps TRBD1 (5 bases). Germline loops: CDR1 SNHLY, CDR2 FYNNEI. The V end lost 2 bases, the J end lost 6 bases, and 17 bases lay between the germline ends. This CDR3 is built from 15 residues. In DNA, the CDR3 is TGTGCCAGCAGTGAATTAGGCCAGGGTCGAGGCGAGCAGTACTTC. It encodes CASSELGQGRGEQYF.

This clonotype was seen only a few times. The CDR3 DNA is TGTGCCAGCACCGAGGGAGGGTGGGGTGAGCAGTTCTTC. Amino acid sequence: CASTEGGWGEQFF. This chain links TRBV12-3 or TRBV12-4 with TRBJ2-1; 7 bases fit TRBD2. The junction had 9 bases not matched to a gene; V was cut back by 7 bases and J by 9 bases. The CDR3 is made up of 13 amino acids.

This clonotype showed up just a few times. The gene calls are TRBV23-1 and TRBJ2-5; D gene unclear. TRBV23-1 is placed among ORFs of uncertain function. The CDR3 runs 15 residues. V lost 3 bases and J 5 bases, leaving 16 bases between the germline ends. The CDR3 nucleotides are TGCGCCAGCAGTCATAGTCCCACATCCAGGGAGACCCAGTACTTC. Translated: CASSHSPTSRETQYF.

The chain has TRBV5-6 and TRBJ2-7; 7 bases match TRBD2. The CDR3 totals 16 residues. The germline CDR1 and CDR2 sequences are SGHDT and YYEEEE. The V gene end was trimmed by 4 bases and the J gene end by 7 bases; junction bases not matched to a gene: 17. The CDR3 DNA sequence: TGTGCCAGCAGCGACCGGAGGCTAGCGGAGTCAGGGGAGCAGTACTTC. Protein sequence: CASSDRRLAESGEQYF.

This clonotype was counted only a few times. This chain links TRBV12-3 or TRBV12-4 with TRBJ2-3; TRBD2 is a possible D gene (5 bases). The CDR3 loop spans 14 amino acids. V lost 1 base and J 6 bases, leaving 11 bases between the germline ends. CDR3 DNA sequence: TGTGCCAGCAGTTTAGGTAGGAGGTCGGATACGCAGTATTTT. Translation gives CASSLGRRSDTQYF.